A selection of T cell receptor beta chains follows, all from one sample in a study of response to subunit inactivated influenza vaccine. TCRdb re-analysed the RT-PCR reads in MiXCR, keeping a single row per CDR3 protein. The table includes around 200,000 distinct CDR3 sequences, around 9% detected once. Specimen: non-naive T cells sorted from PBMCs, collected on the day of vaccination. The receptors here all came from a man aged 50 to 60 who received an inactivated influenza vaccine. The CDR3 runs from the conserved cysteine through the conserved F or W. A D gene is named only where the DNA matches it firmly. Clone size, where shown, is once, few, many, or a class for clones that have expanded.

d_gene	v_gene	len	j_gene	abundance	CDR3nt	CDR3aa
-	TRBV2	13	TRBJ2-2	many	TGTGCCAGCAGTCCGGACATTCCAGGGGAGCTGTTTTTT	CASSPDIPGELFF
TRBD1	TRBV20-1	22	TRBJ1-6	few	TGCAGTGCTAGAGATCAACGGGACAGCGCCAGGTTAGGGAAAGGGGGGAATTCACCCCTCCACTTT	CSARDQRDSARLGKGGNSPLHF
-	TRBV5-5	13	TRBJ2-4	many	TGTGCCAGCAGCTCGCTACCCCCGGGGAATCAGTACTTC	CASSSLPPGNQYF
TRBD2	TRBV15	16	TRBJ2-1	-	TGTGCCACCAGCAACTTTAGCGGGGGGGCCCGAAATGAGCAGTTCTTC	CATSNFSGGARNEQFF
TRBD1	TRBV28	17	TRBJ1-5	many	TGTGCCAGCAGTTTATTAAGGACAGGGACGGGCAATCAGCCCCAGCATTTT	CASSLLRTGTGNQPQHF
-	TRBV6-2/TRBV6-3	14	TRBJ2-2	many	TGTGCCAGCAGCCGGGGGCTGGCCACCGGGGAGCTGTTTTTT	CASSRGLATGELFF
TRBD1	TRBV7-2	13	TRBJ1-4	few	TGTGCCAGCAGCTTAGTAGGGGGCGAAAAACTGTTTTTT	CASSLVGGEKLFF
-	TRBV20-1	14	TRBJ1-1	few	TGCAGTGCTAGAGTTGCACAGGAGAACACTGAAGCTTTCTTT	CSARVAQENTEAFF
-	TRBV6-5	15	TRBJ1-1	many	TGTGCCAGCAGTTACTCGTTGGGGGGCAGGACTGAAGCTTTCTTT	CASSYSLGGRTEAFF
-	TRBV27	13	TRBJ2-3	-	TGTGCCAGCAGTGCGCTGCCTGGAGATACGCAGTATTTT	CASSALPGDTQYF
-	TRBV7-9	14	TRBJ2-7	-	TGTGCCAGCAGCTCCCCCAACCGGTACTACGAGCAGTACTTC	CASSSPNRYYEQYF
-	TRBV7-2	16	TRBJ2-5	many	TGTGCCAGCAGCTTATCCTACGCTGGGGGTCAAGAGACCCAGTACTTC	CASSLSYAGGQETQYF
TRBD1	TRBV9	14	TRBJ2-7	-	TGTGCCAGCAGCGAGGGACAGGCCTGGAGCGAGCAGTACTTC	CASSEGQAWSEQYF
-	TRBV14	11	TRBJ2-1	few	TGTGCCAGCAGCGTGAACAATGAGCAGTTCTTC	CASSVNNEQFF
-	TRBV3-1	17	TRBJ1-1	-	TGTGCCAGCAGCCAAGATCGTTTACAGGGAGGGGGCACTGAAGCTTTCTTT	CASSQDRLQGGGTEAFF
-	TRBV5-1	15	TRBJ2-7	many	TGCGCCAGCAGCTTGGTTGGCGGGCCCTCCTACGAGCAGTACTTC	CASSLVGGPSYEQYF
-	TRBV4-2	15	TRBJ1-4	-	TGTGCCAGCAGCCAAGATCAGGGGTATAATGAAAAACTGTTTTTT	CASSQDQGYNEKLFF
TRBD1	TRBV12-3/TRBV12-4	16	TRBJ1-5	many	TGTGCCAGCACCCCCGATCTGAGGGGGCCCAATCAGCCCCAGCATTTT	CASTPDLRGPNQPQHF
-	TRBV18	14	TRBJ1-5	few	TGTGCCAGCTCACCAGGGGCGGGCAATCAGCCCCAGCATTTT	CASSPGAGNQPQHF
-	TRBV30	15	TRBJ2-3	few	TGTGCCTGGAGTCGTATCGGGAGTATCACAGATACGCAGTATTTT	CAWSRIGSITDTQYF
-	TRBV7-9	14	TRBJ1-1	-	TGTGCCAGCAGCCCCAATCAATACCGTATTGAAGCTTTCTTT	CASSPNQYRIEAFF
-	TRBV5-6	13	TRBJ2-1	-	TGTGCCAGCAGCTTGTTTGGCTATGTGGAGCAGTTCTTC	CASSLFGYVEQFF
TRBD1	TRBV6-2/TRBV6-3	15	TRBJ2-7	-	TGTGCCAGCAGCTGGGACAGGGGGAGATCCTACGAGCAGTACTTC	CASSWDRGRSYEQYF
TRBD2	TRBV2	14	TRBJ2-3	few	TGTGCCAGCAGGGCCGGGACTAGCGTTTGGAAGCAGTATTTT	CASRAGTSVWKQYF
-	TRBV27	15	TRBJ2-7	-	TGTGCCAACAGTTTAGTGGGTCTCGCCTACTACGAGCAGTACTTC	CANSLVGLAYYEQYF
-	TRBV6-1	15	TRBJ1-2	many	TGTGCCAGCACCGAGACCCGACCTCAGGGAAGGGGCTACACCTTC	CASTETRPQGRGYTF
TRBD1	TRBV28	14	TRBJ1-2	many	TGTGCCAGCAGCCAACAGGGGGTGAGCTATGGCTACACCTTC	CASSQQGVSYGYTF
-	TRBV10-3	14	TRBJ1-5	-	TGTGCCATCAGTGGAGTGGGGATTGATCAGCCCCAGCATTTT	CAISGVGIDQPQHF
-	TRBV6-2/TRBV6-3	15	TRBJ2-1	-	TGTGCCAGCACCGCTGGGGGGCGAGCATTCAATGAGCAGTTCTTC	CASTAGGRAFNEQFF
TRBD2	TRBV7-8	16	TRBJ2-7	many	TGTGCCAGCAGCTCCGATTTGGGGAGGGCCTTCTTTGAGCAGTACTTC	CASSSDLGRAFFEQYF
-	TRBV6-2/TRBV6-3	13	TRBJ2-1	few	TGTGCCAGCAGCAGGAGCTCCTACAATGAGCAGTTCTTC	CASSRSSYNEQFF
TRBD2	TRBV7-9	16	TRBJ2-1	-	TGTGCCAGCAGCTCTCCAGCTAGCGGGAGACCCAATGAGCAGTTCTTC	CASSSPASGRPNEQFF
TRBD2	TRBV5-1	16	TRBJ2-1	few	TGCGCCAGCAGAGAGGGAAACAGCGGGGGCTACAATGAGCAGTTCTTC	CASREGNSGGYNEQFF
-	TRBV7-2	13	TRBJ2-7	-	TGTGCCAGCAGCTCCCAGGACAGCTACGAGCAGTACTTC	CASSSQDSYEQYF
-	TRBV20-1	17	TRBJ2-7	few	TGCAGTGCTAGAAGACCAGATAGCGCCCGGAGCTCCTACGAGCAGTACTTC	CSARRPDSARSSYEQYF
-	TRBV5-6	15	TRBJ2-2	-	TGTGCCAGCAGCTTGGGTGGACGGACATCTGGGGAGCTGTTTTTT	CASSLGGRTSGELFF
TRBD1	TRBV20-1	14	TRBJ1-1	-	TGCAGTGCTAGGACAGGGAGCTATGCCACTGAAGCTTTCTTT	CSARTGSYATEAFF
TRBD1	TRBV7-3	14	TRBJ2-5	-	TGTGCCAGCAGCCGAACAGGGGGTCGGGAGACCCAGTACTTC	CASSRTGGRETQYF
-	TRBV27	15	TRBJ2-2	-	TGTGCCAGCAGTTTATCGACAGGGAACACCGGGGAGCTGTTTTTT	CASSLSTGNTGELFF
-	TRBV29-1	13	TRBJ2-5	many	TGCAGCACGGGGGACACGGGTACGGAGACCCAGTACTTC	CSTGDTGTETQYF
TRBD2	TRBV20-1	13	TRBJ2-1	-	TGCAGTGCACACCGACTAGCGGGGGTGGAGCAGTTCTTC	CSAHRLAGVEQFF
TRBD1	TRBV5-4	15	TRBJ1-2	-	TGTGCCAGCAGCTGGGACAGGGAAACGAACTATGGCTACACCTTC	CASSWDRETNYGYTF
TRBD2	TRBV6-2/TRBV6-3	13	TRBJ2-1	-	TGTGCCAGCGAGAGCGGGGGATACAATGAGCAGTTCTTC	CASESGGYNEQFF
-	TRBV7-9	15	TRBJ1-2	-	TGTGCCAGCAGCTTAGAGGGCTTCACGAACTATGGCTACACCTTC	CASSLEGFTNYGYTF
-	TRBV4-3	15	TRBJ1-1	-	TGCGCCAGCAGCCAAGATAGCGGGGTGGGGACTGAAGCTTTCTTT	CASSQDSGVGTEAFF
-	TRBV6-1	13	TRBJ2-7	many	TGTGCCAGCAGGAACAGTTTAGCCTACGAGCAGTACTTC	CASRNSLAYEQYF
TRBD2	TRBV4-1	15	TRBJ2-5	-	TGCGCCAGCAGCCAAGGGCGGGGGACCCAAGAGACCCAGTACTTC	CASSQGRGTQETQYF
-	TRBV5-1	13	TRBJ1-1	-	TGCGCCAGCAGCCTGGAGGCGGACTCTGAAGCTTTCTTT	CASSLEADSEAFF
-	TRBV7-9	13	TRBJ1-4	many	TGTGCCAGCAGCTTAGTGCTCCAGGGAGAAGTGTTTTTT	CASSLVLQGEVFF
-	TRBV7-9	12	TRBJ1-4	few	TGTGCCAGCGAGATGAACGAGGAAAAACTGTTTTTT	CASEMNEEKLFF
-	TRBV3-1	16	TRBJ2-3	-	TGTGCCAGCAGCCAAGCGGGAGCCTCTAGCACAGATACGCAGTATTTT	CASSQAGASSTDTQYF